The T cell receptor (beta chain) described here comes from a study of blood T cell repertoires in COVID-19. Study at large: The samples span acute and convalescent COVID-19 from the United States, Italy and Spain. Nucleic acid was either cDNA or gDNA, and it came from T cells, B-cell-depleted T cells, or PBMCs.

In the source study's methods: Estimates of nucleated cell counts were drawn from the amplification of reference gene primers. Some clones are missing from TCRdb's copy, which holds only in-frame ones; the method was immunoSEQ multiplex PCR. D and trimming come from the DNA, and the V and J calls and clone size come from that table. The sample has 130,000 to 150,000 clones, approximately 84% seen once. J gave up 1 base and V 6 bases, and 7 bases lay outside the gene matches. This CDR3 contains 15 residues. The germline V gene has CDR1 MGHDK and CDR2 SYGVNS. The specimen was peripheral blood. The TCR comes from a human donor in a cohort sampled during active COVID-19. The genes are TRBV25-1 and TRBJ2-5, with 8 bases matching TRBD2. CDR3 nucleotides: TGTGCCAGCAGAGAAAGCGGGGGTGGCCAAGAGACCCAGTACTTC. Translated, it gives CASRESGGGQETQYF. Using reference TRBV25-1 and TRBJ2-5 for the parts outside the CDR3, the full variable domain is EADIYQTPRYLVIGTGKKITLECSQTMGHDKMYWYQQDPGMELHLIHYSYGVNSTEKGDLSSESTVSRIRTEHFPLTLESARPSHTSQYLCASRESGGGQETQYFGPGTRLLVL.